One TCR beta chain is described in this entry. The antigen is not known. Each bulk PBMC sample had approximately 0.35 ug DNA loaded. The protocol was immunoSEQ multiplex PCR, while the TCRdb copy is restricted to in-frame clones and leaves out a portion. The repertoire holds about 6,000 clones, with around 80% as singletons. This sample is drawn from a study of blood T cell dynamics during melanoma immunotherapy. About the study: Patients with metastatic melanoma got pembrolizumab or nivolumab-ipilimumab as first-line care. Study outcomes and limitations: It remained unknown if the driving T cell clones were melanoma-specific.

Sample time point: week 3, after first cycle of checkpoint inhibitor. Response was assessed by RECIST 1.1 at 12 weeks, except a couple of rapid progressors. Specimen: blood, collected from a patient treated with checkpoint blockade. This receptor was obtained from a human donor with melanoma.

The CDR3 region has the DNA TGTGCCAGCAGTTTAAGGGCGGAAAATTCACCCCTCCACTTT. Translated, it gives CASSLRAENSPLHF. The chain couples TRBV6-4 to TRBJ1-6; D remains unclear. There are 14 residues in the CDR3. Germline CDR1 is MRHNA and CDR2 is SNTAGT. V was trimmed by 5 bases and J by 7 bases, leaving 12 bases between them.